Presented here are 30 T cell receptor beta chains from one specimen sequenced in a study of T cell responses to AZD1222 COVID-19 vaccine (dated by TCRdb to the early 2020s). The sample's time point label, decoded: baseline before first vaccination. Library preparation used the immunoSEQ multiplex PCR assay. TCRdb took this table from immuneACCESS and kept in-frame rearrangements with V and J called. Such tables lack part of the clones; where checked against another copy, unresolved V genes explain under half of the gap, and the rest is unexplained. The table for this sample lists about 140,000 clones; 80% to 90% of them were counted only once. The ten largest clones represent roughly 1.7% of the sample. The specimen was peripheral blood, collected on day 0 of AZD1222 vaccination. The receptors derive from an adult in good health.

V and J are TRBV28 and TRBJ2-5; tentatively, D is TRBD2 (5 bases). Germline V gene sequence: CDR1 MDHEN, CDR2 SYDVKM. The CDR3 is 12 amino acids. Trimming took 10 bases from V and 1 from J, leaving 10 bases between them. The CDR3 region is CATLRGQETQYF. The CDR3 DNA is TGTGCCACCCTTCGGGGCCAAGAGACCCAGTACTTC.

This chain joins TRBV6-5 and TRBJ2-1, with 9 bases matching TRBD2. V lost 5 bases to trimming and J lost 2 bases; unmatched junction nucleotides: 4. The CDR3 is 15 residues long. From germline, CDR1 is MNHEY and CDR2 SVGAGI. CDR3 sequence: CASSLSGRAYNEQFF. The CDR3 DNA follows: TGTGCCAGCAGTCTTAGCGGGAGAGCCTACAATGAGCAGTTCTTC.

This clone has only one observation. The chain joins TRBV6-6 to TRBJ2-5, with no clear D. The CDR3 covers 11 residues. CDR1 is MNHNY and CDR2 is SVGAGI in the germline V gene (reference sequence). The V gene lost 8 bases and the J gene lost 4 bases, with 8 bases spanning the gap. CDR3 amino acids: CASYGRETQYF. The CDR3 bases are TGTGCCAGCTACGGGCGAGAGACCCAGTACTTC.

The chain has TRBV6-5 and TRBJ1-3; 7 positions match TRBD1. CDR1 MNHEY and CDR2 SVGAGI come from the germline V gene. With V trimmed by 6 bases and J by 8 bases, 10 bases remained unmatched. The CDR3 has 14 amino acids. The CDR3 coding sequence is TGTGCCAGCAGGACAGGGTATCGGGGGGACACCATATATTTT. It encodes CASRTGYRGDTIYF.

The chain joins TRBV7-2 to TRBJ1-2, with TRBD1 matching over 7 bases. Germline CDR1 reads SGHTA; CDR2 reads FQGNSA. The CDR3 spans 17 residues. Trimming at V came to 4 bases and at J to 2 bases, leaving 13 bases not matched to a gene. Here the CDR3 DNA reads TGTGCCAGCAGCTCAAGAGGGACAGATTCGGGAAACTATGGCTACACCTTC. As protein: CASSSRGTDSGNYGYTF. The entire variable domain, with the rest obtained from reference TRBV7-2 and TRBJ1-2, is as follows: GAGVSQSPSNKVTEKGKDVELRCDPISGHTALYWYRQSLGQGLEFLIYFQGNSAPDKSGLPSDRFSAERTGGSVSTLTIQRTQQEDSAVYLCASSSRGTDSGNYGYTFGSGTRLTVV.

V gene TRBV19 combines with J gene TRBJ1-5, with 8 bases aligning to TRBD1. CDR3 size: 14 residues. With V trimmed by 3 bases and J by 7 bases, 5 bases remained unmatched. Germline V gives CDR1 LNHDA, CDR2 SQIVND (reference sequence). The CDR3 nucleotides are TGTGCCAGTAGTATCCGGACAGGGCGGCAGCCCCAGCATTTT. Protein product: CASSIRTGRQPQHF.

The V call is TRBV5-1, the J call TRBJ2-2; D is possibly TRBD1 (6 bases). Trimming pared 1 base from V and 5 bases from J, leaving 12 bases between. The CDR3 is made up of 15 amino acids. Looked up from germline, CDR1 is SGHRS and CDR2 is YFSETQ. The CDR3: CASSLTWGLTGELFF. CDR3 coding DNA: TGCGCCAGCAGCTTGACTTGGGGGCTAACCGGGGAGCTGTTTTTT.

This clone showed up just once. The J gene is TRBJ2-7, the V gene TRBV6-5, with D possibly matching TRBD2 (6 bases). This CDR3 contains 11 residues. Germline CDR1 and CDR2: MNHEY and SVGAGI. V lost 7 bases to trimming and J lost 4 bases, with 8 bases between them. CDR3 nucleotide sequence: TGTGCCAGCACACGGGGGTACGAGCAGTACTTC. Translation: CASTRGYEQYF.

The rearrangement uses TRBV2 and TRBJ1-6; 10 bases are a match to TRBD1. The CDR3 has 13 amino acids. Losses at the gene ends were 7 bases for V and 14 bases for J; bases not matched to a gene: 8. Per germline, CDR1 SNHLY and CDR2 FYNNEI. CDR3 in amino acids: CASNGQGEGALHF. DNA for the CDR3: TGTGCCAGCAACGGACAGGGGGAAGGGGCCCTCCACTTT.

V is TRBV7-8 and J is TRBJ2-1; TRBD2 matches 10 bases. Germline CDR1 and CDR2: SGHVS and FQNEAQ. CDR3 length: 13 residues. Trimming at V came to 5 bases and at J to 13 bases, leaving 8 bases not matched to a gene. The CDR3 DNA sequence: TGTGCCAGCAGCCTAATGACTAGCGGGTCTCAGTTCTTC. Amino acids: CASSLMTSGSQFF.

The J gene is TRBJ2-3, the V gene TRBV6-1; 9 bases line up with TRBD2. V shed 4 bases and J 0 bases; nucleotides not matched to a gene: 5. CDR3 size: 16 residues. Germline lookup yields CDR1 MNHNS and CDR2 SASEGT. CDR3 region: CASSVLAGASTDTQYF. CDR3 nucleotides: TGTGCCAGCAGTGTGTTAGCGGGGGCTAGCACAGATACGCAGTATTTT.

The chain joins TRBV6-6 to TRBJ2-7; TRBD1 is a possible D gene (5 bases). CDR3 length equals 16 residues. CDR1 MNHNY and CDR2 SVGAGI come from the germline V gene (reference sequence). Trimming cost V 0 bases and J 4 bases, with 16 bases left between them. CDR3 sequence: CASSYSIRKGHYEQYF. CDR3 nucleotides: TGTGCCAGCAGTTACTCGATTCGGAAGGGGCATTACGAGCAGTACTTC.

V is TRBV6-5 and J is TRBJ2-1, with TRBD2 matching over 10 bases. Germline-derived CDR1 and CDR2 are MNHEY and SVGAGI. This CDR3 region has 15 residues. With V trimmed by 5 bases and J by 2 bases, 3 bases remained unmatched. Here the CDR3 DNA reads TGTGCCAGCAGTCGAACTAGCGGGGCCTACAATGAGCAGTTCTTC. This encodes CASSRTSGAYNEQFF.

V gene TRBV6-5 combines with J gene TRBJ1-1; D call uncertain. Germline V lookup: CDR1 MNHEY, CDR2 SVGAGI. Trimming took 2 bases from V and 0 from J, leaving 4 bases between them. CDR3 length equals 13 residues. The CDR3 here is CASSYGMNTEAFF. The CDR3 DNA reads as TGTGCCAGCAGTTACGGTATGAACACTGAAGCTTTCTTT.

This chain connects TRBV11-2 to TRBJ1-3, with 7 bases matching TRBD1. Germline V gene data show CDR1 as SGHAT and CDR2 as FQNNGV. The V and J ends lost 3 bases and 1 base, in that order; junction bases with no gene match: 6. The CDR3 is made up of 16 amino acids. This chain's CDR3 is CASSFGGTVSGNTIYF. The CDR3 DNA is TGTGCCAGCAGCTTTGGAGGGACAGTTTCTGGAAACACCATATATTTT.

J is TRBJ1-3 and V is TRBV11-2, with a weak D call TRBD1 (6 bases). Between the trimmed V and J ends, which lost 5 bases and 0 bases, there was a span of 11 bases. Germline values: CDR1 SGHAT, CDR2 FQNNGV. The CDR3 sequence is 15 residues long. The CDR3: CASSLTRGSGNTIYF. CDR3 sequence (DNA): TGTGCCAGCAGCCTCACCAGGGGCTCTGGAAACACCATATATTTT.

The chain combines TRBV30 with TRBJ1-6, with 7 positions matching TRBD1. Unmatched junction bases numbered 3, after V lost 3 bases and J lost 10 bases. Germline V gene data show CDR1 as GTSNPN and CDR2 as SVGIG (reference sequence). The CDR3 length is 12 residues. The CDR3 DNA sequence: TGTGCCTGGAGGACAGGGCCGTCACCCCTCCACTTT. Its protein is CAWRTGPSPLHF.

The chain couples TRBV3-1 (or the pseudogene TRBV3-2) to TRBJ2-7; 7 nucleotides line up with TRBD1. Germline loops: CDR1 LGHDT, CDR2 YNNKEL (reference sequence). The CDR3 covers 15 residues. V shed 0 bases, J shed 0 bases, and the junction held 2 bases outside the gene matches. CDR3 coding DNA: TGTGCCAGCAGCCAAGAAGGGGACAGCTCCTACGAGCAGTACTTC. Protein sequence: CASSQEGDSSYEQYF.

This rearrangement joins TRBV19 to TRBJ1-5; D is perhaps TRBD1 (5 bases). The germline V gene encodes CDR1 LNHDA and CDR2 SQIVND (reference sequence). The CDR3 runs to 16 residues. V shed 2 bases and J shed 3 bases, with 14 bases lying between them. The CDR3 DNA follows: TGTGCCAGTAGTATAAACGGGGGGACCCTCAATCAGCCCCAGCATTTT. It yields the protein CASSINGGTLNQPQHF.

The chain links TRBV11-2 to TRBJ2-1; no definite D call. The CDR3 extends over 13 amino acids. Trimming cost V 1 base and J 9 bases, with 10 bases left between them. Germline V gene sequence: CDR1 SGHAT, CDR2 FQNNGV. The CDR3 spells CASSLVRPGEQFF. CDR3 sequence (DNA): TGTGCCAGCAGCTTAGTTAGACCGGGTGAGCAGTTCTTC.

The CDR3 region has the DNA TGTGCCAGTACCCTGACAGGGGAGGGGCCCGGAGGAAACTATGGCTACACCTTC. Translation: CASTLTGEGPGGNYGYTF. The rearrangement joins TRBV19 to TRBJ1-2; the match to TRBD1 covers 8 bases. This CDR3 spans 18 amino acids. The germline V gene encodes CDR1 LNHDA and CDR2 SQIVND (reference sequence). Trimming cost V 7 bases and J 2 bases; bases outside gene matches: 18.

This sequence joins TRBV7-8 and TRBJ1-5; 7 bases agree with TRBD1. Germline CDR1 and CDR2: SGHVS and FQNEAQ. J lost 4 bases, V lost 4 bases, and 16 bases had no gene match. The CDR3 runs 18 residues. The CDR3 spells CASSSRGGTDNFNQPQHF. For the CDR3, the DNA is TGTGCCAGCAGCTCACGGGGGGGGACAGACAACTTTAATCAGCCCCAGCATTTT.

This clone was detected once. The CDR3 coding sequence is TGTGCCAGCAGGCTGGATTATAATTCACCCCTCCACTTT. Encoded protein: CASRLDYNSPLHF. This chain joins TRBV6-4 and TRBJ1-6; D unresolved. Trimming cost V 6 bases and J 4 bases, with 7 bases left between them. CDR3 size: 13 residues. Germline values: CDR1 MRHNA, CDR2 SNTAGT.

This clone was observed a single time. V gene TRBV5-1 combines with J gene TRBJ1-2, with TRBD1 matching 9 bases. The length of the CDR3 is 13 residues. Trimming took 5 bases from V and 7 from J; bases not matched to a gene: 6. The germline gives CDR1 SGHRS, CDR2 YFSETQ. The CDR3 DNA reads TGCGCCAGCAGGAGGACAGGGGACGCTGGCTACACCTTC. Protein: CASRRTGDAGYTF.

The chain links TRBV29-1 to TRBJ1-3, with a tentative D call TRBD1 (6 bases). This CDR3 region has 15 residues. V was clipped by 7 bases and J by 0 bases, with 16 bases between them. The germline gives CDR1 SQVTM, CDR2 ANQGSEA. The CDR3 region is CSAPRTDNSGNTIYF. The CDR3 nucleotides read TGCAGCGCCCCCCGGACAGACAACTCTGGAAACACCATATATTTT.

The CDR3, as DNA: TGTGCTAGTGGTTTGGCTGGGGGGTATGGCTACACCTTC. It encodes CASGLAGGYGYTF. The chain joins TRBV12-5 to TRBJ1-2, with a weak D call TRBD1 (5 bases). V lost 1 base to trimming and J lost 5 bases, with 8 bases between them. This CDR3 comprises 13 residues. Germline CDR1 and CDR2: LGHNT and FRNRAP.

This chain connects TRBV6-5 to TRBJ2-3; 10 positions agree with TRBD1. Germline V gives CDR1 MNHEY, CDR2 SVGAGI. V was clipped by 11 bases and J by 2 bases; unmatched bases: 10. The CDR3 totals 15 residues. As DNA, the CDR3 is TGTGCCGCGACTCCCGGGACAGGGGCCACAGATACGCAGTATTTT. It codes for CAATPGTGATDTQYF.

This chain connects TRBV9 to TRBJ2-3, with unresolved D. V was trimmed by 0 bases and J by 1 base, leaving 3 bases between them. The CDR3 loop spans 13 amino acids. Germline CDR1 is SGDLS and CDR2 is YYNGEE. CDR3 sequence (DNA): TGTGCCAGCAGCGTAGAGGGCACAGATACGCAGTATTTT. This gives the protein CASSVEGTDTQYF.

The chain employs TRBV11-2 and TRBJ2-6; no clear D. Germline V CDR1 and CDR2: SGHAT, FQNNGV. CDR3 length: 16 amino acids. Deletions cut 5 bases from V and 4 bases from J, with 15 bases between. The CDR3 loop is CASSPLPGSGANVLTF. DNA of the CDR3: TGTGCCAGCAGCCCCCTCCCGGGTTCCGGGGCCAACGTCCTGACTTTC.

The chain employs TRBV5-1 and TRBJ2-7; D gene ambiguous. The CDR3 loop spans 14 amino acids. Trimming cost V 0 bases and J 0 bases, with 7 bases left between them. Germline loops: CDR1 SGHRS, CDR2 YFSETQ. The CDR3 here is CASSLAFSSYEQYF. CDR3 coding DNA: TGCGCCAGCAGCTTGGCTTTCAGCTCCTACGAGCAGTACTTC.